This T cell receptor beta chain was documented in a study of cytomegalovirus exposure and HLA in healthy donors. Study at large: The use of the same platform for the 130 or so validation repertoires and the approximately 670 first-cohort repertoires was reported by a later analysis. Study observations and caveats: In vitro work confirmed that a few CMV-associated chains recognize CMV antigens. Subsequent analysis showed first-cohort TCR clusters tending to co-occur in roughly 130 validation repertoires.

Assay used: immunoSEQ multiplex PCR; TCRdb lists only in-frame clones, some missing. The sample carries 100,000 to 120,000 clones, around 85% recorded once. The CDR3 totals 13 residues. CDR1 MNHEY and CDR2 SMNVEV come from the germline V gene (reference sequence). V was cut by 5 bases and J by 5 bases, with 12 bases left in between. In its sample, this clone was seen once. Its antigen is not known. The receptor was derived from a woman aged 18-35 years in good health and CMV-seronegative. The V and J genes are TRBV27 and TRBJ1-2; D perhaps matches TRBD1 (5 bases). The sample consisted of PBMCs. The CDR3 DNA is TGTGCCAGCAGTCCCCGGACAAGTTATGGCTACACCTTC. It codes for CASSPRTSYGYTF.